The 26 T cell receptor beta chains in this list originate from one sample, sequenced in a study of OX40 agonist ivuxolimab in advanced cancers. Data came from immunoSEQ multiplex PCR; TCRdb stores just in-frame clones and leaves some out. Found here are about 32,000 clones, approximately 87% of them singletons; the top ten hold around 33%. The sequences come from CD4+ or CD8+ T cells sorted from blood, collected in a trial of the OX40 agonist ivuxolimab. These receptors originate from an adult with an advanced solid tumor such as melanoma, head and neck, liver or kidney cancer.

The chain employs TRBV30 and TRBJ1-4, with a weak D call TRBD1 (5 bases). CDR3 length: 14 amino acids. The V end lost 0 bases, the J end lost 13 bases, and 18 bases lay between the germline ends. CDR1 GTSNPN and CDR2 SVGIG come from the germline V gene (reference sequence). The CDR3 sequence is CAWSVGAGLPRLFF. Here the CDR3 DNA reads TGTGCCTGGAGTGTTGGGGCAGGACTCCCTAGACTGTTTTTT. Together with reference TRBV30 and TRBJ1-4, the CDR3 gives the full variable domain: SQTIHQWPATLVQPVGSPLSLECTVEGTSNPNLYWYRQAAGRGLQLLFYSVGIGQISSEVPQNLSASRPQDRQFILSSKKLLLSDSGFYLCAWSVGAGLPRLFFGSGTQLSVL.

This chain uses TRBV27 with TRBJ1-5; D ambiguous. V was trimmed by 4 bases and J by 6 bases, leaving 13 bases between them. This CDR3 comprises 14 residues. CDR1 is MNHEY and CDR2 is SMNVEV in the germline V gene (reference sequence). CDR3: CASSSYPQSQPQHF. CDR3 sequence (DNA): TGTGCCAGCAGTTCCTACCCCCAGAGTCAGCCCCAGCATTTT.

The CDR3 here is CASSLWASLQETQYF. CDR3 in DNA: TGTGCCAGCAGCTTATGGGCTAGCCTACAAGAGACCCAGTACTTC. The rearrangement joins TRBV11-2 to TRBJ2-5, with D tentatively TRBD2 (5 bases). Trimming left V 2 bases short and J 2 bases short, with 12 bases between. The CDR3 runs to 15 residues. The germline gives CDR1 SGHAT, CDR2 FQNNGV.

CDR3 coding DNA: TGTGCCAGCAGCTGGGGGTCTTCTCAAGAAAAACTGTTTTTT. This translates into CASSWGSSQEKLFF. The chain has TRBV7-8 and TRBJ1-4, with a weak D call TRBD1 (5 bases). This CDR3 region has 14 residues. Germline V lookup: CDR1 SGHVS, CDR2 FQNEAQ. V dropped 4 bases and J dropped 8 bases, with 14 bases sitting between them.

The rearrangement joins TRBV7-2 to TRBJ2-1; 11 nucleotides line up with TRBD2. The CDR3 covers 17 residues. Losses at the gene ends were 4 bases for V and 0 bases for J; bases not matched to a gene: 5. Germline CDR1 is SGHTA and CDR2 is FQGNSA. The CDR3 is CASSSLLAGASYNEQFF. CDR3 in DNA: TGTGCCAGCAGCTCCCTACTAGCGGGGGCCTCCTACAATGAGCAGTTCTTC.

V is TRBV7-6 and J is TRBJ2-1; TRBD2 matches at 8 bases. The J segment lost 8 bases and the V segment lost 2 bases, leaving 11 bases of the junction unmatched. The CDR3 is 16 residues long. CDR1 is SGHVS and CDR2 is FNYEAQ in the germline V gene. The CDR3, as DNA: TGTGCCAGCAGCTTAACAGCGGGAGCGGCGGGGCATGAGCAGTTCTTC. It codes for CASSLTAGAAGHEQFF.

This clone was picked up a small number of times. This rearrangement joins TRBV9 to TRBJ2-3; 8 bases align to TRBD2. This CDR3 comprises 23 residues. Germline V gene sequence: CDR1 SGDLS, CDR2 YYNGEE. V shed 3 bases and J 0 bases; nucleotides not matched to a gene: 27. The CDR3 loop is CASSGPSLAEPESGSTSTDTQYF. The CDR3 coding sequence is TGTGCCAGCAGCGGTCCATCTTTAGCAGAGCCCGAGAGCGGGAGCACTAGCACAGATACGCAGTATTTT.

The chain links TRBV11-2 to TRBJ1-3; D gene uncertain. Germline V lookup: CDR1 SGHAT, CDR2 FQNNGV. The CDR3 extends over 16 amino acids. V gave up 5 bases and J gave up 4 bases, with 18 bases separating them. As DNA, the CDR3 is TGTGCCAGCAGCCCCGGGTCACTCCGGGTAGGAAACACCATATATTTT. This sequence encodes CASSPGSLRVGNTIYF.

The V call is TRBV9, the J call TRBJ2-2; D ambiguous. V was cut by 5 bases and J by 8 bases, with 7 bases left in between. This CDR3 region has 11 residues. The germline V gene has CDR1 SGDLS and CDR2 YYNGEE. The CDR3 sequence is CASRGLGELFF. The CDR3 coding sequence is TGTGCCAGCAGGGGTTTGGGGGAGCTGTTTTTT.

This sequence joins TRBV6-1 and TRBJ2-7; TRBD2 might be the D (6 bases). The V end was cut by 10 bases, the J end by 4 bases, with 14 bases between. The CDR3 length is 12 residues. CDR1 is MNHNS and CDR2 is SASEGT in the germline V gene. The CDR3 DNA reads as TGTGCCACCCAGAAAGGAGGGTACGAGCAGTACTTC. It translates to CATQKGGYEQYF.

This rearrangement joins TRBV29-1 to TRBJ2-4, with 8 bases identical to TRBD1. Trimming took 7 bases from V and 10 from J; bases not matched to a gene: 6. Germline lookup yields CDR1 SQVTM and CDR2 ANQGSEA. The CDR3 has 11 amino acids. The CDR3 is CSAGQGPIQYF. CDR3 DNA sequence: TGCAGCGCAGGACAGGGTCCTATTCAGTACTTC.

V gene TRBV2 combines with J gene TRBJ2-1, with TRBD2 matching 9 bases. The CDR3 has 15 amino acids. Germline V gene sequence: CDR1 SNHLY, CDR2 FYNNEI. Unmatched junction bases numbered 9, after V lost 8 bases and J lost 4 bases. This chain's CDR3 is CASLSGGPPYNEQFF. The CDR3 DNA reads as TGTGCCAGCCTTAGCGGGGGCCCCCCTTACAATGAGCAGTTCTTC.

CDR3 sequence reads: CASSFLAYNEQFF. The DNA for the CDR3 is TGTGCCAGCAGTTTCTTGGCCTACAATGAGCAGTTCTTC. The chain uses TRBV27 and TRBJ2-1; no definite D call. Trimming stripped 3 bases from V and 2 bases from J, with 5 bases between. The CDR3 extends over 13 amino acids. CDR1 is MNHEY, CDR2 SMNVEV, per germline (reference sequence).

This chain's CDR3 is CASSGMTGNSYEQYF. The CDR3 DNA is TGTGCCAGCAGTGGGATGACAGGGAACTCCTACGAGCAGTACTTC. The chain employs TRBV6-5 and TRBJ2-7; the match to TRBD1 covers 7 bases. Germline V lookup: CDR1 MNHEY, CDR2 SVGAGI. The CDR3 spans 15 residues. V trimming: 5 bases; J trimming: 0 bases; junction bases outside the gene matches: 7.

The rearrangement uses TRBV27 and TRBJ1-5; D not resolved. Germline lookup yields CDR1 MNHEY and CDR2 SMNVEV (reference sequence). V lost 3 bases to trimming and J lost 2 bases, with 11 bases between them. The length of the CDR3 is 15 residues. CDR3 in amino acids: CASSFLANGNQPQHF. In nucleotides, the CDR3 is TGTGCCAGCAGTTTTTTGGCCAACGGCAATCAGCCCCAGCATTTT.

The genes are TRBV10-3 and TRBJ2-7; 7 bases agree with TRBD1. Trimming removed 10 bases from V and 7 bases from J; junction bases left unmatched: 10. The germline V gene has CDR1 ENHRY and CDR2 SYGVKD. The CDR3 contains 12 residues. The CDR3 loop is CASTTGIWEQYF. CDR3 coding DNA: TGTGCCAGTACGACAGGGATCTGGGAGCAGTACTTC.

The chain combines TRBV11-1 with TRBJ1-4; D may be TRBD1 (5 bases). CDR1 is SGHAT, CDR2 FQDESV, per germline (reference sequence). V shed 8 bases and J shed 0 bases, with 13 bases lying between them. CDR3 length equals 15 residues. The CDR3 is CASGTSGATNEKLFF. The CDR3 region has the DNA TGTGCCAGCGGTACCTCGGGGGCAACTAATGAAAAACTGTTTTTT.

This chain joins TRBV4-1 and TRBJ1-1, with TRBD1 identical over 7 bases. J gave up 4 bases and V 3 bases, and 5 bases lay outside the gene matches. In germline, CDR1 is MGHRA, CDR2 YSYEKL. The CDR3 consists of 14 residues. The CDR3 loop is CASSHTTGVTEAFF. DNA of the CDR3: TGCGCCAGCAGCCACACAACAGGGGTCACTGAAGCTTTCTTT.

This rearrangement joins TRBV30 to TRBJ2-3, with 9 nucleotides matching TRBD2. Unmatched junction bases numbered 1, after V lost 2 bases and J lost 1 base. Germline V CDR1 and CDR2: GTSNPN, SVGIG (reference sequence). The CDR3 length is 14 residues. Written as DNA, the CDR3 is TGTGCCTGGAGTTTAGCGGGAGGCACAGATACGCAGTATTTT. This encodes CAWSLAGGTDTQYF.

J is TRBJ2-1 and V is TRBV7-9, with TRBD1 matching over 9 bases. Germline V CDR1 and CDR2: SEHNR, FQNEAQ (reference sequence). The CDR3 sequence is 16 residues long. V lost 0 bases and J lost 6; bases outside the gene matches: 6. The CDR3 bases are TGTGCCAGCAGCTTAGCCCGACAGGGGGTAGTCAATGAGCAGTTCTTC. Protein sequence: CASSLARQGVVNEQFF.

CDR3 sequence reads: CASSFTGTSPHEQFF. The CDR3, as DNA: TGTGCCAGCAGCTTTACCGGGACTAGCCCACATGAGCAGTTCTTC. The rearrangement uses TRBV7-3 and TRBJ2-1; 9 positions agree with TRBD2. The germline gives CDR1 SGHTA, CDR2 FQGTGA. This CDR3 contains 15 residues. Trimming at V came to 3 bases and at J to 8 bases, leaving 8 bases not matched to a gene.

A word on this clone: Other DNA sequences in this sample translate to the same CDR3. The CDR3 DNA reads TGTGCCAGCAGCTTAGCCCTCAGCTCCTACAATGAGCAGTTCTTC. Translated: CASSLALSSYNEQFF. The gene calls are TRBV11-2 and TRBJ2-1; D remains ambiguous. Germline V lookup: CDR1 SGHAT, CDR2 FQNNGV. CDR3 length equals 15 residues. The ends were cut back, 1 base at V and 0 bases at J, with 7 bases in the middle.

This clone was observed a few times. One end of the junction varies from germline; a read error may be responsible. V gene TRBV7-7 combines with J gene TRBJ2-2, with 7 bases that match TRBD1. The CDR3 runs to 15 residues. Germline values: CDR1 SSHAT, CDR2 FNYEAQ (reference sequence). CDR3 in amino acids: CASSLGQANTGELFF. DNA of the CDR3: TGTGCTAGCAGCTTAGGACAGGCTAACACCGGGGAGCTGTTTTTT.

The V and J genes are TRBV11-2 and TRBJ2-7; weak D call: TRBD1 (6 bases). Between the trimmed V and J ends, which lost 2 bases and 2 bases, there was a span of 16 bases. Germline values: CDR1 SGHAT, CDR2 FQNNGV. The CDR3 is made up of 16 amino acids. CDR3 bases: TGTGCCAGCAGCTTAACCCCGACAGGTCTCCCCTACGAGCAGTACTTC. Protein sequence: CASSLTPTGLPYEQYF.

This clone has a single count. This rearrangement joins TRBV2 to TRBJ2-7; 9 positions match TRBD2. V dropped 7 bases and J dropped 0; count of bases not matched to a gene: 7. The CDR3 contains 15 residues. Germline V gives CDR1 SNHLY, CDR2 FYNNEI. CDR3 nucleotide sequence: TGTGCCAGCACCCGGACTAGCGCCCTCTCCTACGAGCAGTACTTC. It encodes CASTRTSALSYEQYF.

The chain uses TRBV2 and TRBJ2-2; the match to TRBD1 covers 7 bases. J gave up 5 bases and V 0 bases, and 6 bases lay outside the gene matches. The CDR3 totals 16 residues. The germline CDR1 and CDR2 sequences are SNHLY and FYNNEI. The CDR3, as DNA: TGTGCCAGCAGTGAAGCGGCAGGGGGTCTGACCGGGGAGCTGTTTTTT. It specifies CASSEAAGGLTGELFF. Full variable domain (missing parts from reference TRBV2 and TRBJ2-2): EPEVTQTPSHQVTQMGQEVILRCVPISNHLYFYWYRQILGQKVEFLVSFYNNEISEKSEIFDDQFSVERPDGSNFTLKIRSTKLEDSAMYFCASSEAAGGLTGELFFGEGSRLTVL.